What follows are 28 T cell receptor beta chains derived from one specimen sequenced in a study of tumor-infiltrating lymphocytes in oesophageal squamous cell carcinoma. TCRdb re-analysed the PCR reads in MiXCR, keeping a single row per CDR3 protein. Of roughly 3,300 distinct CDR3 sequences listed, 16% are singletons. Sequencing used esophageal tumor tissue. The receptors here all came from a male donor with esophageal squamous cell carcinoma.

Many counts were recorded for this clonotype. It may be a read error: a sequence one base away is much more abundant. CDR3 DNA sequence: TGTGCCACCAGTCAGACCTCCTCCTACAATGAGCAGTACTTC. It codes for CATSQTSSYNEQYF. The gene calls are TRBV24-1 and TRBJ2-1, with D unresolved. The J call could be wrong; TRBJ2-7 is a better fit for the DNA end. Germline CDR1 reads KGHDR; CDR2 reads SFDVKD. The CDR3 loop spans 14 amino acids.

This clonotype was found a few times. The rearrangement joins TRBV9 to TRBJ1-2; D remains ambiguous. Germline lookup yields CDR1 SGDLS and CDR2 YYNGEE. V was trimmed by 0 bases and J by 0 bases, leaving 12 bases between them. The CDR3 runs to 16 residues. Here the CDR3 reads CASSVETTAPNYGYTF. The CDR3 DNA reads TGTGCCAGCAGCGTAGAGACGACCGCCCCTAACTATGGCTACACCTTC.

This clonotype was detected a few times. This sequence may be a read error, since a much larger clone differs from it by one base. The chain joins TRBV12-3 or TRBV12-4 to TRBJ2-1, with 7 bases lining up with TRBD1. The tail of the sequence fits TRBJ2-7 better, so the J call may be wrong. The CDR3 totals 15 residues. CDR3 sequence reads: CASSLSRGPANEQYF. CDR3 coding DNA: TGTGCCAGCAGTTTATCGAGGGGGCCCGCCAATGAGCAGTACTTC.

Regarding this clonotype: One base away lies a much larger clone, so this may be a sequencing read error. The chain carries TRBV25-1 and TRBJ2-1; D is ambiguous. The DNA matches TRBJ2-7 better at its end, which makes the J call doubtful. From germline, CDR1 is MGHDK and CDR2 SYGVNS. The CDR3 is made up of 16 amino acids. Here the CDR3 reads CASSASRSRLDNEQYF. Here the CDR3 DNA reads TGTGCCAGCAGTGCCTCGAGGAGCAGGCTTGACAATGAGCAGTACTTC.

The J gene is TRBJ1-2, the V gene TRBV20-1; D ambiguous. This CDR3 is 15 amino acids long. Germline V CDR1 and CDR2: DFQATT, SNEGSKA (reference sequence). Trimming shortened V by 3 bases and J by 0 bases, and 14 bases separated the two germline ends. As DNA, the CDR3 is TGCAGTGCTAGTTGGCCACACCGCTCTAACTATGGCTACACCTTC. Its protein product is CSASWPHRSNYGYTF.

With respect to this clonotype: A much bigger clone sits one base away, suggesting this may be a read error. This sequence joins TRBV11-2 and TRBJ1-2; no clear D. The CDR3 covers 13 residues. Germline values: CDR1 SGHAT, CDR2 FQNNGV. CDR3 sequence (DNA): TGTGCCAGCAGCTTAGTTCAGAACTATAGCTACACCTTC. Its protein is CASSLVQNYSYTF.

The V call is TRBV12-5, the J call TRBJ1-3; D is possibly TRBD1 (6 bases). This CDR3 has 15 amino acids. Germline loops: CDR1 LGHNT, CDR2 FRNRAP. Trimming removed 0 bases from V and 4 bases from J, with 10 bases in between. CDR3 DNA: TGTGCTAGTGGTTTGGTACAGGGAACGGGAAACACCATATATTTT. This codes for CASGLVQGTGNTIYF.

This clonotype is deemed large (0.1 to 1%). The CDR3 region is CASSLQGLSTDTQYF. CDR3 DNA sequence: TGTGCCAGCAGCCTACAGGGCCTCTCCACAGATACGCAGTATTTT. The chain has TRBV7-6 and TRBJ2-3; tentative D call: TRBD1 (6 bases). The CDR3 contains 15 residues. CDR1 is SGHVS, CDR2 FNYEAQ, per germline. Trimming shortened V by 5 bases and J by 2 bases, and 14 bases separated the two germline ends.

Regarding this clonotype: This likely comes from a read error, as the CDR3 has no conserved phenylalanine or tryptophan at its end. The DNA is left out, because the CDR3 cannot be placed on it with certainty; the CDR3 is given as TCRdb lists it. The CDR3 loop is CASSGAPSGGAPLKYFGP. V is TRBV6-1 and J is TRBJ1-6. From germline, CDR1 is MNHNS and CDR2 SASEGT. A total of 18 residues make up the CDR3, ends included.

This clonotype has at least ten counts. The CDR3 sequence is CASSFSEAGNTIYF. The DNA of the CDR3 is TGCGCCAGCAGCTTCTCCGAGGCGGGAAACACCATATATTTT. The chain recombines TRBV5-1 with TRBJ1-3; D remains unclear. The V gene lost 2 bases and the J gene lost 4 bases, with 10 bases spanning the gap. The CDR3 length is 14 residues. From germline, CDR1 is SGHRS and CDR2 YFSETQ.

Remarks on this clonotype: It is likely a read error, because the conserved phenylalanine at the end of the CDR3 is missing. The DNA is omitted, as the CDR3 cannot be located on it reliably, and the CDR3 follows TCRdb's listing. The CDR3 spells CASSLAGGGYTFGP. The rearrangement uses TRBV7-2 and TRBJ2-4; the table gives TRBD1 as D, unverified against the DNA. The CDR3 length equals 14 residues, ends included. Germline CDR1 is SGHTA and CDR2 is FQGNSA.

CDR3 nucleotides: TGTGCCAGCAGTTCACGCGGGGGCCTCGTTGGCGGGGAGCTGTACTTC. Translated: CASSSRGGLVGGELYF. The chain carries TRBV6-1 and TRBJ2-4; a possible D gene is TRBD2 (7 bases). The V gene lost 5 bases and the J gene lost 15 bases, with 29 bases spanning the gap. Germline-derived CDR1 and CDR2 are MNHNS and SASEGT. CDR3 length: 16 residues.

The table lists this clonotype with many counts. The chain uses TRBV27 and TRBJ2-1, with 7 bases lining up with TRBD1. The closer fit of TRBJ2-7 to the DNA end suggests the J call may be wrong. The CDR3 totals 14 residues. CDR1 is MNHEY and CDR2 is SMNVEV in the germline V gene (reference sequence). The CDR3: CASSRGPDRAEQYF. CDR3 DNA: TGTGCCAGCAGTCGAGGACCAGACAGGGCCGAGCAGTACTTC.

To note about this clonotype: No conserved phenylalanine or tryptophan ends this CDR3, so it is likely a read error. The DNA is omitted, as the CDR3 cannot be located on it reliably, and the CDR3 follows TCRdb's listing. The CDR3 sequence is CASSGSYEQYFGS. This chain joins TRBV7-2 and TRBJ2-7; the D segment call TRBD2 is taken from the table without a DNA check. The CDR3 spans 13 amino acids, including both terminal residues. Germline V gives CDR1 SGHTA, CDR2 FQGNSA.

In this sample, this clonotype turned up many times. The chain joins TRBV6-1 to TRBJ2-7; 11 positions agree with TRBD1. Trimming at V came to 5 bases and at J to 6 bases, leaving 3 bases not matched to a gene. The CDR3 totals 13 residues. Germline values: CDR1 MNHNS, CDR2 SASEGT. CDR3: CASSTGTGGEQYF. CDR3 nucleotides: TGTGCCAGCAGTACCGGGACAGGGGGCGAGCAGTACTTC.

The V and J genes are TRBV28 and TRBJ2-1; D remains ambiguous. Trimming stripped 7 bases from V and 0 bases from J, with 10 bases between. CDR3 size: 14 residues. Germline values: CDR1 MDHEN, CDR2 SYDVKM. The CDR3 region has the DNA TGTGCCAGCAAGGAGTGGAGCTCCTACAATGAGCAGTTCTTC. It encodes CASKEWSSYNEQFF.

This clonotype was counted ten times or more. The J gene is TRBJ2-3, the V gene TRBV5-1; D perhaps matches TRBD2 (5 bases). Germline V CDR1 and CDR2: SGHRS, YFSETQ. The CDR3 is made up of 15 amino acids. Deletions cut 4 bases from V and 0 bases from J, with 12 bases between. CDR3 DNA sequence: TGCGCCAGCAGCCCGCCGGGGATGAGCACAGATACGCAGTATTTT. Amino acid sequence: CASSPPGMSTDTQYF.

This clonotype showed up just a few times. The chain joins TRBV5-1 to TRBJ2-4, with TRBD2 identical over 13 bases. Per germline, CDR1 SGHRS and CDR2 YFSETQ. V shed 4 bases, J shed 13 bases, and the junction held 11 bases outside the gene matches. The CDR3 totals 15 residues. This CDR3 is CASSGLAGADYEQYF. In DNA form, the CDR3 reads TGCGCCAGCAGCGGACTAGCGGGGGCAGACTATGAGCAGTACTTC.

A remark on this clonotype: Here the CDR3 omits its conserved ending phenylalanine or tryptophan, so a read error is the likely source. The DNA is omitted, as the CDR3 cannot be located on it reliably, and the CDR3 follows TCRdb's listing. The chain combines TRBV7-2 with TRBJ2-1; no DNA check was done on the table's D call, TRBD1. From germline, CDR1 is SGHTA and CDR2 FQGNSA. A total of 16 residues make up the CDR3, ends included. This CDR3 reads CASSSGGSSYEQYFGN.

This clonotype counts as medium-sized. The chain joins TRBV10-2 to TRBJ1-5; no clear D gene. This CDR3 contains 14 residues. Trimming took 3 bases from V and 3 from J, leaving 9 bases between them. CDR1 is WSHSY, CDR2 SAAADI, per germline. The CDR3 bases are TGCGCCAGCAGTGATCCTGGGGACAATCAGCCCCAGCATTTT. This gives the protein CASSDPGDNQPQHF.

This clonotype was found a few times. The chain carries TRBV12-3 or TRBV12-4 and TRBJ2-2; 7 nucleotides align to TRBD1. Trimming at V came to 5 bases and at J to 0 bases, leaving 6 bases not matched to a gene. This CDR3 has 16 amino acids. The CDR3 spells CASSAPGQPNTGELFF. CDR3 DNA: TGTGCCAGCAGTGCCCCGGGACAGCCGAACACCGGGGAGCTGTTTTTT.

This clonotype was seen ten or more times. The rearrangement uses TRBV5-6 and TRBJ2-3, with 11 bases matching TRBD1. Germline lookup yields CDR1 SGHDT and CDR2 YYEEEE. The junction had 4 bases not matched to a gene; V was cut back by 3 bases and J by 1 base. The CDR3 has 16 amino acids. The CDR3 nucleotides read TGTGCCAGCAGCTGGGGACAGGGGGACGGCACAGATACGCAGTATTTT. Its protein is CASSWGQGDGTDTQYF.

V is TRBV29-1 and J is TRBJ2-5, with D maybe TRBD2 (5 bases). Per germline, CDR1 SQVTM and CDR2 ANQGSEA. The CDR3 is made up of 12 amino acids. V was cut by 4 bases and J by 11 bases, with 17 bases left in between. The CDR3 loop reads CSVGGFGWEQYF. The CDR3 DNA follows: TGCAGCGTTGGCGGTTTCGGTTGGGAGCAGTACTTC. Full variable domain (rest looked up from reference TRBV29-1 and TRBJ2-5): SAVISQKPSRDICQRGTSLTIQCQVDSQVTMMFWYRQQPGQSLTLIATANQGSEATYESGFVIDKFPISRPNLTFSTLTVSNMSPEDSSIYLCSVGGFGWEQYFGPGTRLLVL.

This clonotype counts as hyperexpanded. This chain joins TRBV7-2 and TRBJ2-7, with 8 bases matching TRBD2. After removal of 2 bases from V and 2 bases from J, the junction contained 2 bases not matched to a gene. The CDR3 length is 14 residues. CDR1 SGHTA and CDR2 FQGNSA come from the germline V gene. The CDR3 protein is CASSLRGGTYEQYF. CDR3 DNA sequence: TGTGCCAGCAGCTTACGGGGGGGAACCTACGAGCAGTACTTC.

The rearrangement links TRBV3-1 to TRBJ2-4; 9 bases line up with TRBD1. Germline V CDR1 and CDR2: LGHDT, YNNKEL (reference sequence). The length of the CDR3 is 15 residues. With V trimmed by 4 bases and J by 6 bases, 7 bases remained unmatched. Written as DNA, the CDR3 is TGTGCCAGCAGCCGTCAACAGGGGGCTATAAACATTCAGTACTTC. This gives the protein CASSRQQGAINIQYF.

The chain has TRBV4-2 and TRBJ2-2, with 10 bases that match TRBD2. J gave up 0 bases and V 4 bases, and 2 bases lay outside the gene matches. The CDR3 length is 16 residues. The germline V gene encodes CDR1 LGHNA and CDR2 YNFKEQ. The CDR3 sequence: CASSLLAGANTGELFF. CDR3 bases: TGTGCCAGCAGCCTCCTAGCGGGGGCGAACACCGGGGAGCTGTTTTTT.

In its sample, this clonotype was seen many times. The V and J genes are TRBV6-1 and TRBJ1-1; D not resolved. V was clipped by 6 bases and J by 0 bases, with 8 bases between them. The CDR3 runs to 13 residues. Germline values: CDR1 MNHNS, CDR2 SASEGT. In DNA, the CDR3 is TGTGCCAGCAGCCTATCCATGAACACTGAAGCTTTCTTT. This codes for CASSLSMNTEAFF.

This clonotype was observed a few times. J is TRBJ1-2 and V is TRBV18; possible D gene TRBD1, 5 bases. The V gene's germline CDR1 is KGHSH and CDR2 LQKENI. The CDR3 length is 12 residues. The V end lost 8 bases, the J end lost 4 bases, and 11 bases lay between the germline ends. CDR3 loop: CASASGGYGYTF. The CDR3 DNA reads TGTGCCAGCGCCTCGGGGGGCTATGGCTACACCTTC.